The TCR beta chain under discussion was sequenced for a study of blood T cell repertoires in COVID-19. Whole-study context: Both acute and convalescent COVID-19 samples were obtained from the United States, Italy and Spain. Sources were T cells, B-cell-depleted T cells, or PBMCs; the material itself was cDNA or gDNA.

The V end was cut by 3 bases, the J end by 2 bases, with 11 bases between. The germline CDR1 and CDR2 sequences are SGHNT and YYREEE (reference sequence). The CDR3 spans 14 residues. In the original processing: Researchers report that nucleated cell counts were estimated from reference gene primer amplification. Clones were read by immunoSEQ multiplex PCR, and TCRdb kept only the in-frame ones, dropping some. The V and J calls and clone size were taken over from that table, and D and trimming were inferred from the DNA. This sample has roughly 190,000 clones, with 84% found just once. V usage is TRBV5-4 and J usage is TRBJ1-1, with D perhaps TRBD1 (5 bases). This clonotype originated in a human donor with acute or convalescent COVID-19. The donor label of this sample is uncertain. The sequenced sample consisted of peripheral blood. The CDR3, as DNA: TGTGCCAGCAGCTCGCTGGGGGGAAACACTGAAGCTTTCTTT. Its protein product is CASSSLGGNTEAFF.